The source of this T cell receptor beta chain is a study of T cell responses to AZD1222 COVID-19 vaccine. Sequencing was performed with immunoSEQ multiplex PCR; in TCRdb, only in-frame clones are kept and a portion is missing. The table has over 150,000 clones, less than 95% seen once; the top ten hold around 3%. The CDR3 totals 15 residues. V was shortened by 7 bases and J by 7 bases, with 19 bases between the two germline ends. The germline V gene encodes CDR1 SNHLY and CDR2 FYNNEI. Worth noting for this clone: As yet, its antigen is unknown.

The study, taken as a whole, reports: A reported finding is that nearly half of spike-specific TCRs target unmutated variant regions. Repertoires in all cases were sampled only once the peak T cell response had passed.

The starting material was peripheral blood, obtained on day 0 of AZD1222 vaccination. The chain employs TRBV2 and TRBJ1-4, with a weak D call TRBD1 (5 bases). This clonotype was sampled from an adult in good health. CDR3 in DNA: TGTGCCAGCACCCCGACAAGGGGAGTGGGTGAAAAACTGTTTTTT. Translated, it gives CASTPTRGVGEKLFF.